This section outlines one T cell receptor beta chain sequence together with its context. Its antigen is not known. The data derive from a study of T cell responses to AZD1222 COVID-19 vaccine. Whole-study context: Pooling of second doses given at about 4 or about 12 weeks was done.

Sequencing was performed with immunoSEQ multiplex PCR; in TCRdb, only in-frame clones are kept and a portion is missing. The sample shows 150,000 or so clones, around 93% of them seen only once. Study-wide findings and caveats: Among the donors, most were white British and more were female, and clonal diversity was possibly underestimated. Without day 14 samples, only post-peak T cell repertoires were studied.

This CDR3 spans 14 amino acids. Trimming shortened V by 2 bases and J by 0 bases, and 5 bases separated the two germline ends. This chain joins TRBV5-3 and TRBJ2-2; D is unclear. TRBV5-3 is treated as an ORF (open reading frame) with a function not yet certain. Sequencing used peripheral blood, obtained on day 0 of AZD1222 vaccination. The clonotype comes from an adult in good health. DNA for the CDR3: TGTGCCAGAAGCTTCCTAGCGAACACCGGGGAGCTGTTTTTT. This codes for CARSFLANTGELFF.